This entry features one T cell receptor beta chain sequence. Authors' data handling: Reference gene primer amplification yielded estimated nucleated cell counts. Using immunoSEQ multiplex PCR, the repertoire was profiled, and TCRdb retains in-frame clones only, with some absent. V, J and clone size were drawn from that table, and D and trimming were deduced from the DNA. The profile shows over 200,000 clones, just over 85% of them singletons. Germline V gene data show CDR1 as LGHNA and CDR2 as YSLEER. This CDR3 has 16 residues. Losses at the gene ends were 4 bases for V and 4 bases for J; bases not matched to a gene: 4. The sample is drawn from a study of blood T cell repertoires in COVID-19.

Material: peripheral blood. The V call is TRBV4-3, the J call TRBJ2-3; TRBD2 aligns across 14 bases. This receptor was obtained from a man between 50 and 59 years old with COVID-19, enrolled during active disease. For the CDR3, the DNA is TGCGCCAGCAGCCGGTCGACTAGCGGGGGGGCAGATACGCAGTATTTT. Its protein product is CASSRSTSGGADTQYF.